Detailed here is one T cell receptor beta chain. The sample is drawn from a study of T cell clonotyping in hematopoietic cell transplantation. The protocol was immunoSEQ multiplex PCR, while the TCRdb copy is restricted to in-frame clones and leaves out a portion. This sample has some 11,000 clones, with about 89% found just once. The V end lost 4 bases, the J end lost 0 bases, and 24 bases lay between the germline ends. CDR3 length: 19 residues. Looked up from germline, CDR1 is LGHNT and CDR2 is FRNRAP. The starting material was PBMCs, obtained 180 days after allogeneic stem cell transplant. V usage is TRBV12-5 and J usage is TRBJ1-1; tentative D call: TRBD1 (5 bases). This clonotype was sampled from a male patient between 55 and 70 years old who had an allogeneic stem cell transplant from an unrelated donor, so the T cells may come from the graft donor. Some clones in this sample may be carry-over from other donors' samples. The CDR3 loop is CASGYAPDGREEMNTEAFF. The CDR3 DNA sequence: TGTGCTAGTGGTTACGCCCCCGACGGCAGGGAAGAAATGAACACTGAAGCTTTCTTT.